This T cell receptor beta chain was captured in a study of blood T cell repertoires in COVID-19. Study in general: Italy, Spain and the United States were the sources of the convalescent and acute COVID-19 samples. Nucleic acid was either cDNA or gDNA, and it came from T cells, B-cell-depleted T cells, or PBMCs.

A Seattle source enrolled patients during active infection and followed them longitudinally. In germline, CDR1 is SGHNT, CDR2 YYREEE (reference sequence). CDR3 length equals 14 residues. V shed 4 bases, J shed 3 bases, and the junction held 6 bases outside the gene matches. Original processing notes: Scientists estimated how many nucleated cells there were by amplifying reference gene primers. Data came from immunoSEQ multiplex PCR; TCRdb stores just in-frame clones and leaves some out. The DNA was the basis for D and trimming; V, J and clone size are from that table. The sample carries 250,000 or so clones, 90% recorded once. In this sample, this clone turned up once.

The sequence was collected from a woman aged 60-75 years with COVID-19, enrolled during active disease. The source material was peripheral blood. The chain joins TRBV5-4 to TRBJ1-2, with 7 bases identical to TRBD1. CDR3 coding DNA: TGTGCCAGCAGCATATCCAGGGGGGACTATGGCTACACCTTC. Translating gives CASSISRGDYGYTF.